This TCR beta chain was found in a study of blood T cell repertoires in COVID-19 (dated by TCRdb to between 2020 and 2021). Turning to the overall study: The collaborator samples originated in the United States, Italy and Spain and spanned the acute and convalescent phases of COVID-19. The material from the prospective study consisted of cDNA or gDNA derived from T cells, B-cell-depleted T cells, or PBMCs. Deeply sampled blood TCRbeta repertoires from subjects exposed to, actively infected with, or recovered from COVID-19 were included in the dataset. A freely available public database, intended as a resource for researchers studying the immune response to SARS-CoV-2, is where the repertoires were released. The samples were drawn from two sources: the first 160 participants of the ongoing ImmuneRACE study, and approximately 1,300 subjects contributed by 6 global collaborators. A de-identified subject ID, COVID-19 status, age in years and sex were almost always included in the sample metadata. Where available, HLA class I and class II types were obtained from metadata supplied by the sample provider rather than from assay-based typing.

Results the study describes overall, beyond this receptor: The quantity of clinical and demographic metadata differed by source and by participant and was supplied without curation.

One collaborating source in Seattle enrolled patients while the patients were actively infected and followed the patients over time throughout the course of disease. The collaborating institutions used their own protocols to collect whole blood in K2EDTA tubes. For TCRbeta analysis, collaborators shipped samples as frozen whole blood, isolated PBMCs, or DNA extracted from either of those sample types. TCRbeta CDR3 regions were amplified from genomic DNA by means of the immunoSEQ Assay, a bias-controlled multiplex PCR. Per the original workflow: Nucleated cell counts per sample were estimated from amplification of reference gene primers within the assay. To quantify the absolute abundance of each unique TCRbeta CDR3 rearrangement, sequence reads were collapsed and filtered. For each sample, productive Simpson clonality was calculated by taking the square root of Simpson's diversity index across productive rearrangements. Not all clones reach the TCRdb copy of this immuneACCESS table, which keeps in-frame sequences only. Checked studies attribute under half of the gap to unresolved V genes and leave the rest unexplained. That table furnishes V, J and clone size, whereas the DNA furnished D and trimming. Present in this sample are 200,000 to 250,000 clones, 70% to 90% of which were seen just once. The ten largest clones capture around 10% of the sample.

Reading the germline V gene (reference sequence) gives CDR1 MNHEY and CDR2 SMNVEV. Trimming at the junction amounts to 7 bases on V and 8 bases on J, and the germline ends lie 10 bases apart. The CDR3 runs 11 amino acids, cysteine and phenylalanine included. The DNA shown is the 33-base CDR3, in frame from base 1. As concerns this clone: There is no known antigen for this receptor. No clone much larger than this one lies a single base away; base qualities are absent.

Sequenced input: peripheral blood. The origin of this receptor is a man aged 50-60 years with COVID-19, enrolled during active disease. Rearrangement joined TRBV27 to TRBJ2-3, with the D gene uncertain. The base sequence is TGTGCCAGCACCTCATTCGGTACGCAGTATTTT. The translation is CASTSFGTQYF.